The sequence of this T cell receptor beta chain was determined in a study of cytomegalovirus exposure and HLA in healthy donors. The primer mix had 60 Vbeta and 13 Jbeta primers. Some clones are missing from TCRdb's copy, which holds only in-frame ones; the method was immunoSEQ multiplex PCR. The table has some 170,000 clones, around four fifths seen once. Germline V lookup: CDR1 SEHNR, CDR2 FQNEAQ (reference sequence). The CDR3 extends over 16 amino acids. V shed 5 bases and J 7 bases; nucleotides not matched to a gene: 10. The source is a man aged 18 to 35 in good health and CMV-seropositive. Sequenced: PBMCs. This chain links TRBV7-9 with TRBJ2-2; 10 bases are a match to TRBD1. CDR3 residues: CASSPRQGAMVGELFF. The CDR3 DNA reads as TGTGCCAGCAGCCCTAGACAGGGGGCTATGGTCGGGGAGCTGTTTTTT.